This T cell receptor beta chain was captured in a study of OX40 agonist ivuxolimab in advanced cancers. About the research overall: Those treated in dose escalation had hepatocellular carcinoma, melanoma, renal cell cancer or head and neck cancer.

A note on this clone: Antigen specificity is unknown.

This CDR3 is built from 13 residues. Germline V CDR1 and CDR2: MGHDK, SYGVNS. Repertoires were generated with immunoSEQ multiplex PCR, while TCRdb's copy carries only in-frame clones and drops some. The sample has over 30,000 clones; around 80% are singletons. Blood samples were obtained at baseline, cycle 4 day 1, and cycle 7 day 1. Points from the study as a whole: CD8+ T cells (on average) carried more expanded clones than CD4+ T cells. Not determined was the antigen specificity of the expanded peripheral T cells.

This chain joins TRBV25-1 and TRBJ2-5, with TRBD1 matching over 7 bases. The J call is uncertain, as TRBJ2-7 better fits the DNA end. This receptor was taken from an adult with an advanced solid tumor such as melanoma, head and neck, liver or kidney cancer. The sequencing used CD4+ or CD8+ T cells sorted from blood, collected in a trial of the OX40 agonist ivuxolimab. In DNA form, the CDR3 reads TGTGCCAGCGCGTGGGGACAGAATTACGAGCAGTACTTC. This gives the protein CASAWGQNYEQYF.